This TCR beta chain was captured in a study of OX40 agonist ivuxolimab in advanced cancers. Study-level background: Ivuxolimab was an agonistic, fully human IgG2 monoclonal antibody directed against OX40 (CD134), a costimulatory receptor. In the dose-escalation cohort, around 80% of patients were male, and the mean age was 60 years with a range of about 20 to 80. Intravenous ivuxolimab was administered to patients every 2 weeks at six dose levels: 0.01, 0.1, 0.3, 1.5, 3 and 10 mg/kg. Among the roughly 50 dose-escalation patients, around 19 had hepatocellular carcinoma, roughly 15 melanoma, 9 renal cell carcinoma and 9 head and neck cancer. Three dose-escalation patients achieved partial responses, one with hepatocellular carcinoma and two with cutaneous melanoma. The paper covers the monotherapy dose-escalation part of the phase I ivuxolimab trial, which included N = 52 patients. The purpose of peripheral TCRbeta sequencing was to test whether ivuxolimab changed TCR sequence diversity and led to clonal T-cell expansion. Prior anti-PD-1, anti-PD-L1 or anti-CTLA-4 therapy was permitted, and checkpoint inhibitors had been received by about 44% of dose-escalation patients. What the work shows at the level of the full study, not this receptor alone: After ivuxolimab, expanded clones were on average more numerous among CD8+ T cells than among CD4+ T cells. Low levels of normalized T-cell clonal expansion were also shown by some nonresponding patients. The antigen specificity of the clonally expanded peripheral T cells was not determined. In the 0.1-3.0 mg/kg groups, partial responders had among the lowest normalized peripheral clonal expansion, particularly in CD8+ T cells. Clonal expansion of both CD4+ and CD8+ blood T cells was observed from baseline to week 6 at doses 0.1 to 3.0 mg/kg.

For sequencing of the TCRbeta CDR3 region, genomic DNA was extracted from the sorted cells. The immunoSEQ Assay was used for sequencing of TCRbeta CDR3 regions. TCRdb's version of the immuneACCESS table is confined to in-frame rearrangements and falls short of the full clone set. An unresolved V gene accounts for under half of the shortfall where checked; the remainder is of unknown origin. The sample includes some 40,000 clones, with around 83% observed a single time. The top ten clonotypes cover 20% of the sample. Patients with autoimmune disease history or receiving systemic immunosuppression were excluded from the trial. Peripheral blood for TCR sequencing was drawn from every dose cohort at baseline, at cycle 4 day 1 and at cycle 7 day 1. The samples were taken from a phase I, first-in-human, multicenter, open-label dose-escalation trial of ivuxolimab. The trial enrolled adults with locally advanced or metastatic head and neck squamous cell, hepatocellular, melanoma or renal cell carcinoma. Before TCR sequencing, CD4+ and CD8+ T cells were separately sorted from peripheral blood.

The junction shows trimming of 0 bases on V and 7 bases on J, plus 11 bases between the germline ends. CDR1 SGHRS and CDR2 YFSETQ were looked up in the germline V gene. The CDR3, from cysteine to phenylalanine, totals 15 residues. Left in the record is the CDR3 DNA by itself, 45 bases read in frame from the first base. Comment on this clone: The antigen it recognizes is unknown. The record has no base qualities; no much larger clone is one base away.

The sequenced sample was CD4+ or CD8+ T cells sorted from blood, obtained in a trial of the OX40 agonist ivuxolimab. The chain is encoded by TRBV5-1 joined to TRBJ1-6; TRBD1 is a weak D gene call, 6 bases matching. The TCR comes from an adult with an advanced solid tumor such as melanoma, head and neck, liver or kidney cancer. The bases read TGCGCCAGCAGCTTGGAGGGGGGCGCCAATTCACCCCTCCACTTT. It translates as CASSLEGGANSPLHF.